This TCR beta chain is from a study of graft-versus-host responses after intestinal transplantation. The study's findings and limits: Subjects displaying graft-donor T cell macrochimerism possessed elevated graft-versus-host to host-versus-graft clonal ratios inside allografts.

Clones were sequenced by immunoSEQ multiplex PCR, and TCRdb holds only the in-frame ones, with some missing. The data contain about 18,000 clones, roughly 82% of them singletons. V was clipped by 4 bases and J by 4 bases; unmatched bases: 19. Germline values: CDR1 SGHNT, CDR2 YYREEE (reference sequence). CDR3 length: 20 amino acids. As regards this clone: Antigen: not known.

This sample comprised PBMCs, obtained 14 days after transplant. This receptor was taken from a human patient who received an intestinal transplant, so some T cells may come from the graft donor. The gene calls are TRBV5-4 and TRBJ2-2, with 10 bases aligning to TRBD2. CDR3 amino acids: CASSPRARSGGASSTGELFF. CDR3 coding DNA: TGTGCCAGCAGCCCACGGGCAAGGAGCGGGGGGGCCAGTAGCACCGGGGAGCTGTTTTTT. Looking up the rest from reference TRBV5-4 and TRBJ2-2 gives the full variable domain: ETGVTQSPTHLIKTRGQQVTLRCSSQSGHNTVSWYQQALGQGPQFIFQYYREEENGRGNFPPRFSGLQFPNYSSELNVNALELDDSALYLCASSPRARSGGASSTGELFFGEGSRLTVL.